The TCR beta chain described here comes from a study of cytomegalovirus exposure and HLA in healthy donors. This CDR3 has 15 amino acids. V was trimmed by 0 bases and J by 3 bases, leaving 12 bases between them. Germline V gene data show CDR1 as WNHNN and CDR2 as SYGVQD (reference sequence). Both 60 Vbeta primers and 13 Jbeta primers went into the PCR. Authors' data handling: As a later analysis found, there were tens of millions of unique TCR beta chains, of which some 9.9 million were shared. Assay: immunoSEQ multiplex PCR; the TCRdb copy retains only in-frame clones and omits some. The D gene and trimming were derived from the DNA, and the V and J assignments and clone size from that table. The repertoire consists of 150,000 to 200,000 clones, with roughly 80% occurring once and the leading ten covering about 2.1%. The study's findings and limits: A later analysis found TCR association rates differed by HLA locus, highest for DRB1 and lowest for HLA-C.

This clone was observed a few times. Its antigen is undetermined. Specimen: PBMCs. This sequence joins TRBV10-1 and TRBJ2-7, with D maybe TRBD2 (6 bases). The sequence derives from a female donor in good health and CMV-seronegative. The CDR3 DNA follows: TGCGCCAGCAGTGAGTCCGGGACTTTAGGCTACGAGCAGTACTTC. Translation gives CASSESGTLGYEQYF.